The 3 T cell receptor beta chains presented below share a single source sample, sequenced in a study of T cell responses to AZD1222 COVID-19 vaccine. The table came from immunoSEQ multiplex PCR; TCRdb's copy has only in-frame clones and leaves some out. The table has about 140,000 clones, around nine tenths seen once. The material sequenced was peripheral blood, taken on day 0 of AZD1222 vaccination. Every receptor here comes from an adult in good health.

The chain is built from TRBV15 and TRBJ2-1, with 7 positions matching TRBD2. With 1 base clipped from V and 3 bases from J, the junction kept 6 bases outside the gene matches. CDR3 length: 16 amino acids. From germline, CDR1 is LNHNV and CDR2 YYDKDF (reference sequence). In DNA form, the CDR3 reads TGTGCCACCAGCAGAGGCCCAGCGGGAATCTACAATGAGCAGTTCTTC. Protein sequence: CATSRGPAGIYNEQFF. The whole variable domain, filled in from reference TRBV15 and TRBJ2-1, reads DAMVIQNPRYQVTQFGKPVTLSCSQTLNHNVMYWYQQKSSQAPKLLFHYYDKDFNNEADTPDNFQSRRPNTSFCFLDIRSPGLGDTAMYLCATSRGPAGIYNEQFFGPGTRLTVL.

This sequence joins TRBV2 and TRBJ1-1, with D unclear. Between the trimmed V and J ends, which lost 1 base and 6 bases, there was a span of 15 bases. CDR1 is SNHLY, CDR2 FYNNEI, per germline. The CDR3 is 15 residues long. This CDR3 reads CASSEGWGGFAEAFF. CDR3 sequence (DNA): TGTGCCAGCAGTGAAGGGTGGGGAGGGTTTGCTGAAGCTTTCTTT.

As concerns this clone: This same CDR3 is encoded by further DNA sequences in the sample. J is TRBJ2-6 and V is TRBV18; D gene ambiguous. V lost 3 bases to trimming and J lost 2 bases, with 8 bases between them. This CDR3 is 15 amino acids long. Germline V gene sequence: CDR1 KGHSH, CDR2 LQKENI. The CDR3, as DNA: TGTGCCAGCTCACCCGATCGGGCTGGGGCCAACGTCCTGACTTTC. This sequence encodes CASSPDRAGANVLTF.